A selection of T cell receptor beta chains follows, all from one sample in a study of T cell responses to AZD1222 COVID-19 vaccine. Libraries were prepared by immunoSEQ multiplex PCR; TCRdb keeps only in-frame clonotypes and omits some of them. Of 90,000 to 100,000 clones listed, about 89% are singletons. The specimen comprised peripheral blood, sampled on day 0 of AZD1222 vaccination. The receptors stem from an adult in good health. Both conserved end residues are part of each CDR3. The D gene is left open where the match is weak. Clone size is stated in some rows and not others, as once, few, many or a class when expanded.

CDR3 DNA: TGTGCCAGCATAAGGCAGACGAACACTGAAGCTTTCTTT
CDR3 protein: CASIRQTNTEAFF
J gene: TRBJ1-1
clone size: .
V gene: TRBV12-3/TRBV12-4
D gene: .

CDR3 DNA: TGCGCCAGCAGCTTACAGGGGGCTGTGGAGACCCAGTACTTC
CDR3 protein: CASSLQGAVETQYF
J gene: TRBJ2-5
clone size: .
V gene: TRBV5-1
D gene: TRBD1

CDR3 DNA: TGTGCCAGCAGTTATAGGACTAGCGGGAGCTGGGACGAACTAGCCAAAAACATTCAGTACTTC
CDR3 protein: CASSYRTSGSWDELAKNIQYF
J gene: TRBJ2-4
clone size: .
V gene: TRBV6-2/TRBV6-3
D gene: TRBD2

CDR3 DNA: TGTGCCAGCAGCTTCTGGGGTACAGATACGCAGTATTTT
CDR3 protein: CASSFWGTDTQYF
J gene: TRBJ2-3
clone size: .
V gene: TRBV7-2
D gene: .

CDR3 DNA: TGTGCCATCAGTGATTTAAACACCGGGGAGCTGTTTTTT
CDR3 protein: CAISDLNTGELFF
J gene: TRBJ2-2
clone size: .
V gene: TRBV10-3
D gene: .

CDR3 DNA: TGTGCCAGCAGCCGGGACAGCCAAGAGACCCAGTACTTC
CDR3 protein: CASSRDSQETQYF
J gene: TRBJ2-5
clone size: .
V gene: TRBV11-3
D gene: TRBD1

CDR3 DNA: TGTGCCAGCAGATACGCAAAGAGACTCCATGAAGCTTTCTTT
CDR3 protein: CASRYAKRLHEAFF
J gene: TRBJ1-1
clone size: .
V gene: TRBV28
D gene: .

CDR3 DNA: TGTGCCACCAGCAGAGGTGGAACGGACGAAAAACTGTTTTTT
CDR3 protein: CATSRGGTDEKLFF
J gene: TRBJ1-4
clone size: .
V gene: TRBV15
D gene: .

CDR3 DNA: TGTGCCAGCAGTCCGTCGGGGGGGCGTGAGTACTTC
CDR3 protein: CASSPSGGREYF
J gene: TRBJ2-7
clone size: .
V gene: TRBV2
D gene: TRBD2

CDR3 DNA: TGTGCCAGCAGCTTAGGACAGCGAAATTCACCCCTCCACTTT
CDR3 protein: CASSLGQRNSPLHF
J gene: TRBJ1-6
clone size: .
V gene: TRBV5-6
D gene: .

CDR3 DNA: TGTGCCAGTAGTCGATCTCTGGACGGCTCTGGAAACACCATATATTTT
CDR3 protein: CASSRSLDGSGNTIYF
J gene: TRBJ1-3
clone size: .
V gene: TRBV19
D gene: .

CDR3 DNA: TGTGCCAGCAGTGAAGGGTGGCAGGGCGAGTACGAGCAGTACTTC
CDR3 protein: CASSEGWQGEYEQYF
J gene: TRBJ2-7
clone size: .
V gene: TRBV6-1
D gene: .

CDR3 DNA: TGTGCCAGCTCACCGGACAGCGGGATCATGCCCCAGCATTTT
CDR3 protein: CASSPDSGIMPQHF
J gene: TRBJ1-5
clone size: .
V gene: TRBV18
D gene: .

CDR3 DNA: TGCGCCAGCAGGAAGGCCCAACAGGGGATCTACGAGCAGTACTTC
CDR3 protein: CASRKAQQGIYEQYF
J gene: TRBJ2-7
clone size: .
V gene: TRBV5-1
D gene: TRBD1

CDR3 DNA: TGTGCCAGCAGTGTAGGTGGGAGCAATCAGCCCCAGCATTTT
CDR3 protein: CASSVGGSNQPQHF
J gene: TRBJ1-5
clone size: .
V gene: TRBV7-9
D gene: .

CDR3 DNA: TGTGCCAGCAATACCAAGGGGGCCAACACTGAAGCTTTCTTT
CDR3 protein: CASNTKGANTEAFF
J gene: TRBJ1-1
clone size: .
V gene: TRBV6-5
D gene: TRBD1

CDR3 DNA: TGCGCCAGCAGCCTCCACGTGGAGTACGAGCAGTACTTC
CDR3 protein: CASSLHVEYEQYF
J gene: TRBJ2-7
clone size: few
V gene: TRBV4-3
D gene: .

CDR3 DNA: TGCGCCAGCAGCCAAGTGGGGCATGGGAATGAGCAGTTCTTC
CDR3 protein: CASSQVGHGNEQFF
J gene: TRBJ2-1
clone size: .
V gene: TRBV4-1
D gene: .

CDR3 DNA: TGTGCCAGCAGCTTAACTAGGGACATGGTGGGCACAGATACGCAGTATTTT
CDR3 protein: CASSLTRDMVGTDTQYF
J gene: TRBJ2-3
clone size: .
V gene: TRBV7-3
D gene: .

CDR3 DNA: TGTGCCAGCAGCTTAGACAGATATCAGCCCCAGCATTTT
CDR3 protein: CASSLDRYQPQHF
J gene: TRBJ1-5
clone size: .
V gene: TRBV11-2
D gene: .

CDR3 DNA: TGCGCCAGCAGCCCTAGGACAGCAGATCATGAGCAGTTCTTC
CDR3 protein: CASSPRTADHEQFF
J gene: TRBJ2-1
clone size: .
V gene: TRBV5-1
D gene: .

CDR3 DNA: TGTGCCAGCAGCTCCCGGGACAGGGAATTTGAGTACTTC
CDR3 protein: CASSSRDREFEYF
J gene: TRBJ2-4
clone size: few
V gene: TRBV3-1/TRBV3-2
D gene: TRBD1

CDR3 DNA: TGTGCCAGCAGCCCCAGAACGGGTCTCTATGGCTACACCTTC
CDR3 protein: CASSPRTGLYGYTF
J gene: TRBJ1-2
clone size: .
V gene: TRBV11-2
D gene: .

CDR3 DNA: TGTGCCAGCAGCATACAGGGCCGTTTGGACACTGAAGCTTTCTTT
CDR3 protein: CASSIQGRLDTEAFF
J gene: TRBJ1-1
clone size: .
V gene: TRBV3-1/TRBV3-2
D gene: .

CDR3 DNA: TGTGCCAGCAGTCAAACGGACATAACCGGGGAGCTGTTTTTT
CDR3 protein: CASSQTDITGELFF
J gene: TRBJ2-2
clone size: .
V gene: TRBV28
D gene: .

CDR3 DNA: TGTGCCAGCAGCCAATCGTCAGGGAGCTACGAGCAGTACTTC
CDR3 protein: CASSQSSGSYEQYF
J gene: TRBJ2-7
clone size: .
V gene: TRBV16
D gene: .

CDR3 DNA: TGTGCCAGCAGCCCTACGTCAACCTTCCTGGAGTGGGATACGCAGTATTTT
CDR3 protein: CASSPTSTFLEWDTQYF
J gene: TRBJ2-3
clone size: .
V gene: TRBV7-6
D gene: .

CDR3 DNA: TGTGCCAGCAGCTTAGGGTTCTCGGGGGAAGGGGAAAAACTGTTTTTT
CDR3 protein: CASSLGFSGEGEKLFF
J gene: TRBJ1-4
clone size: .
V gene: TRBV7-2
D gene: .

CDR3 DNA: TGTGCCAGCAGATGGGACAGGGAGAATTCACCCCTCCACTTT
CDR3 protein: CASRWDRENSPLHF
J gene: TRBJ1-6
clone size: .
V gene: TRBV5-6
D gene: TRBD1

CDR3 DNA: TGTGCCAGCAGCCTTTTGAAAGATGAAAAACTGTTTTTT
CDR3 protein: CASSLLKDEKLFF
J gene: TRBJ1-4
clone size: .
V gene: TRBV6-5
D gene: .

CDR3 DNA: TGTGCCAGCAGTGAAGCCCAGGGGGGGTGGGAGACCCAGTACTTC
CDR3 protein: CASSEAQGGWETQYF
J gene: TRBJ2-5
clone size: once
V gene: TRBV6-1
D gene: .

CDR3 DNA: TGTGCCAGCAGCTTGGCCTTCGAGGGCTACAATCAGCCCCAGCATTTT
CDR3 protein: CASSLAFEGYNQPQHF
J gene: TRBJ1-5
clone size: few
V gene: TRBV5-5
D gene: .

CDR3 DNA: TGTGCCACCGCCCCGGGGAGGGATAATGAAAAACTGTTTTTT
CDR3 protein: CATAPGRDNEKLFF
J gene: TRBJ1-4
clone size: .
V gene: TRBV6-5
D gene: .

CDR3 DNA: TGTGCCAGCAGCTTAGCGCGGGGCGGGAGCTTCTACAATGAGCAGTTCTTC
CDR3 protein: CASSLARGGSFYNEQFF
J gene: TRBJ2-1
clone size: .
V gene: TRBV7-2
D gene: TRBD2

CDR3 DNA: TGCGCCAGCAGGCCCCCAGCGAACACTGAAGCTTTCTTT
CDR3 protein: CASRPPANTEAFF
J gene: TRBJ1-1
clone size: .
V gene: TRBV5-1
D gene: .

CDR3 DNA: TGTGCCAGCAGTGAAGGGGCTGCTAATGAAAAACTGTTTTTT
CDR3 protein: CASSEGAANEKLFF
J gene: TRBJ1-4
clone size: .
V gene: TRBV6-1
D gene: .

CDR3 DNA: TGTGCCAGCAGCTTGCTAGCGGGGGCTACCTACGAGCAGTACTTC
CDR3 protein: CASSLLAGATYEQYF
J gene: TRBJ2-7
clone size: .
V gene: TRBV7-2
D gene: TRBD2

CDR3 DNA: TGTGCCAGCAGCTTAGGGGGGCGCTATCAGCCCCAGCATTTT
CDR3 protein: CASSLGGRYQPQHF
J gene: TRBJ1-5
clone size: .
V gene: TRBV7-2
D gene: .

CDR3 DNA: TGTGCCAGTACCCTCACGACAGGAGGTTATTCACCCCTCCACTTT
CDR3 protein: CASTLTTGGYSPLHF
J gene: TRBJ1-6
clone size: .
V gene: TRBV19
D gene: .

CDR3 DNA: TGTGCCAGCAGGACCTATACGGGGGTGGGACCCAATGAGCAGTTCTTC
CDR3 protein: CASRTYTGVGPNEQFF
J gene: TRBJ2-1
clone size: .
V gene: TRBV6-6
D gene: .

CDR3 DNA: TGTGCCAGCAGCCGGCGGGACGGCGAGCAGTTCTTC
CDR3 protein: CASSRRDGEQFF
J gene: TRBJ2-1
clone size: .
V gene: TRBV5-5
D gene: .

CDR3 DNA: TGTGCCAGCAGTGAAGAGAAGCGGGGGAGTGGTCGGTCCCAACTCAATGAGCAGTTCTTC
CDR3 protein: CASSEEKRGSGRSQLNEQFF
J gene: TRBJ2-1
clone size: once
V gene: TRBV6-1
D gene: TRBD2

CDR3 DNA: TGTGCCAGCAGTATAAGCGGGAGGGCCGCCGATGAGCAGTTCTTC
CDR3 protein: CASSISGRAADEQFF
J gene: TRBJ2-1
clone size: .
V gene: TRBV9
D gene: TRBD2

CDR3 DNA: TGTGCCAGCAGCTTAGCCCCGACTAGCGGGGGGGCACATGAGCAGTTCTTC
CDR3 protein: CASSLAPTSGGAHEQFF
J gene: TRBJ2-1
clone size: .
V gene: TRBV11-3
D gene: TRBD2

CDR3 DNA: TGTGCCAGCAGCTTAGTGAGCGGGAGTGGTGGTGAGCAGTTCTTC
CDR3 protein: CASSLVSGSGGEQFF
J gene: TRBJ2-1
clone size: .
V gene: TRBV7-2
D gene: TRBD2

CDR3 DNA: TGTGCCAGCAGCCCGCGACAGGATTGGAACACTGAAGCTTTCTTT
CDR3 protein: CASSPRQDWNTEAFF
J gene: TRBJ1-1
clone size: .
V gene: TRBV7-9
D gene: .

CDR3 DNA: TGTGCCAGCAGTTACTCCGGGGGTGGCGGAAACACCATATATTTT
CDR3 protein: CASSYSGGGGNTIYF
J gene: TRBJ1-3
clone size: .
V gene: TRBV6-5
D gene: .

CDR3 DNA: TGTGCCAGCCGGGATCTTTCTTTCTACGAGCAGTACTTC
CDR3 protein: CASRDLSFYEQYF
J gene: TRBJ2-7
clone size: .
V gene: TRBV2
D gene: .

CDR3 DNA: TGTGCCAGCAGCCAGGCAGGAATATTCACAGATACGCAGTATTTT
CDR3 protein: CASSQAGIFTDTQYF
J gene: TRBJ2-3
clone size: .
V gene: TRBV14
D gene: .

CDR3 DNA: TGTGCCAGCAGTGTTTATAGCAATCAGCCCCAGCATTTT
CDR3 protein: CASSVYSNQPQHF
J gene: TRBJ1-5
clone size: .
V gene: TRBV6-2/TRBV6-3
D gene: .

CDR3 DNA: TGTGCCAGCTCACCACCCGGTCCCCACTACGAGCAGTACTTC
CDR3 protein: CASSPPGPHYEQYF
J gene: TRBJ2-7
clone size: .
V gene: TRBV18
D gene: .

CDR3 DNA: TGCAGCGTTGAAGACTTCTCTGCGGAAGCTTTCTTT
CDR3 protein: CSVEDFSAEAFF
J gene: TRBJ1-1
clone size: .
V gene: TRBV29-1
D gene: .

CDR3 DNA: TGTGCCAGCAGAGGACTAGCGGCTAGCACAGATACGCAGTATTTT
CDR3 protein: CASRGLAASTDTQYF
J gene: TRBJ2-3
clone size: .
V gene: TRBV6-5
D gene: TRBD2

CDR3 DNA: TGTGCCAGCTCACCCCTCCGACCGTCCAACACCGGGGAGCTGTTTTTT
CDR3 protein: CASSPLRPSNTGELFF
J gene: TRBJ2-2
clone size: .
V gene: TRBV18
D gene: .

CDR3 DNA: TGTGCCAGTAGTACCTTAGCGGTTAGCTCCTACAATGAGCAGTTCTTC
CDR3 protein: CASSTLAVSSYNEQFF
J gene: TRBJ2-1
clone size: .
V gene: TRBV19
D gene: .

CDR3 DNA: TGCGCCAGCAGCTTGGGACAGGAGCCTTACAATGAGCAGTTCTTC
CDR3 protein: CASSLGQEPYNEQFF
J gene: TRBJ2-1
clone size: .
V gene: TRBV5-1
D gene: .

CDR3 DNA: TGTGCCAGCAGCTCTCAGGGGGGGAACACTGAAGCTTTCTTT
CDR3 protein: CASSSQGGNTEAFF
J gene: TRBJ1-1
clone size: .
V gene: TRBV7-9
D gene: TRBD1

CDR3 DNA: TGTGCCAGCAGCTTGGCCCCAGCAGGGTACTATGGCTACACCTTC
CDR3 protein: CASSLAPAGYYGYTF
J gene: TRBJ1-2
clone size: few
V gene: TRBV5-4
D gene: .

CDR3 DNA: TGTGCCAGCAGCCACACAACTAGCGGGAGGAACACCGGGGAGCTGTTTTTT
CDR3 protein: CASSHTTSGRNTGELFF
J gene: TRBJ2-2
clone size: .
V gene: TRBV3-1/TRBV3-2
D gene: TRBD2